The 18 T cell receptor beta chains presented below share a single source sample, sequenced in a study of OX40 agonist ivuxolimab in advanced cancers. Sequencing used immunoSEQ multiplex PCR; TCRdb keeps in-frame clones, though not all of them. The sample lists tens of thousands of clones, 85% to 90% seen once, with about 3% in the top ten. The sample in question was CD4+ or CD8+ T cells sorted from blood, obtained in a trial of the OX40 agonist ivuxolimab. The origin of the receptors is an adult with an advanced solid tumor such as melanoma, head and neck, liver or kidney cancer.

The V call is TRBV5-4, the J call TRBJ2-1; 10 bases agree with TRBD2. V trimming: 2 bases; J trimming: 8 bases; junction bases outside the gene matches: 10. The CDR3 sequence is 16 residues long. Per the germline V gene, CDR1 is SGHNT and CDR2 is YYREEE (reference sequence). The CDR3 spells CASSLKSGRARDEQFF. The DNA of the CDR3 is TGTGCCAGCAGCTTAAAGAGCGGGAGGGCCAGGGATGAGCAGTTCTTC.

Comments on this clone: One junction end disagrees with the germline gene, perhaps due to a read error. The rearrangement links TRBV28 to TRBJ2-7; D assignment may be TRBD1 or TRBD2 (7 bases each). CDR1 is MDHEN, CDR2 SYDVKM, per germline. The CDR3 has 19 amino acids. The CDR3 protein is CASSLVFRGGGFQATEQHF. The DNA of the CDR3 is TGTGCCAGCAGTTTAGTATTCAGGGGGGGAGGTTTTCAGGCTACGGAGCAGCACTTC.

The DNA of the CDR3 is TGTGCCTGGAGTTTCGGACAGAGTGTTAGTCAGCCCCAGCATTTT. This gives the protein CAWSFGQSVSQPQHF. The chain links TRBV30 to TRBJ1-5; possible D gene TRBD1, 6 bases. With 2 bases removed from V and 6 bases from J, the gap between germline ends came to 17 bases. The germline V gene encodes CDR1 GTSNPN and CDR2 SVGIG (reference sequence). This CDR3 contains 15 residues.

The chain is built from TRBV27 and TRBJ2-7; D unresolved. The germline V gene encodes CDR1 MNHEY and CDR2 SMNVEV (reference sequence). CDR3 length: 12 amino acids. Trimming shortened V by 6 bases and J by 2 bases, and 8 bases separated the two germline ends. The CDR3 loop is CASRQYTYEQYF. In DNA, the CDR3 is TGTGCCAGCAGACAGTATACCTACGAGCAGTACTTC.

The CDR3 reads CASSPGQGQFNQPQHF. CDR3 coding DNA: TGTGCCAGCTCACCCGGACAGGGACAGTTCAATCAGCCCCAGCATTTT. V and J are TRBV18 and TRBJ1-5; 8 positions match TRBD1. The CDR3 runs 16 residues. Germline CDR1 reads KGHSH; CDR2 reads LQKENI. V shed 3 bases, J shed 3 bases, and the junction held 7 bases outside the gene matches. Full variable domain (rest looked up from reference TRBV18 and TRBJ1-5): NAGVMQNPRHLVRRRGQEARLRCSPMKGHSHVYWYRQLPEEGLKFMVYLQKENIIDESGMPKERFSAEFPKEGPSILRIQQVVRGDSAAYFCASSPGQGQFNQPQHFGDGTRLSIL.

The CDR3 sequence is CASSFGQGWNQPQHF. The CDR3 DNA reads TGTGCCAGCAGCTTCGGACAGGGTTGGAATCAGCCCCAGCATTTT. The V gene is TRBV7-2, the J gene TRBJ1-5; 8 nucleotides match TRBD1. The CDR3 extends over 15 amino acids. The V gene end was trimmed by 3 bases and the J gene end by 4 bases; junction bases not matched to a gene: 5. The germline V gene encodes CDR1 SGHTA and CDR2 FQGNSA. Looking up the rest from reference TRBV7-2 and TRBJ1-5 gives the full variable domain: GAGVSQSPSNKVTEKGKDVELRCDPISGHTALYWYRQSLGQGLEFLIYFQGNSAPDKSGLPSDRFSAERTGGSVSTLTIQRTQQEDSAVYLCASSFGQGWNQPQHFGDGTRLSIL.

The CDR3 is CASSSGTGSYNSPLHF. The CDR3, as DNA: TGTGCCAGCAGCTCCGGGACAGGGTCCTATAATTCACCCCTCCACTTT. The chain joins TRBV5-8 to TRBJ1-6; 9 bases map to TRBD1. The V gene's germline CDR1 is SGHTS and CDR2 YDEGEE. CDR3 length equals 16 residues. V shed 3 bases, J shed 1 base, and the junction held 2 bases outside the gene matches.

The chain carries TRBV7-9 and TRBJ1-4, with 8 bases lining up with TRBD1. Trimming at V came to 5 bases and at J to 8 bases, leaving 10 bases not matched to a gene. Germline-derived CDR1 and CDR2 are SEHNR and FQNEAQ (reference sequence). This CDR3 has 15 amino acids. The CDR3 here is CASSPRTGKGEKLFF. The DNA for the CDR3 is TGTGCCAGCAGCCCAAGGACAGGGAAGGGCGAAAAACTGTTTTTT.

This chain connects TRBV4-1 to TRBJ2-5; D uncertain. Germline assignment: CDR1 MGHRA and CDR2 YSYEKL. Trimming removed 0 bases from V and 8 bases from J, with 16 bases in between. The CDR3 loop spans 15 amino acids. In nucleotides, the CDR3 is TGCGCCAGCAGCCAAGATCGCCCTCCTTTTGAAACCCAGTACTTC. This codes for CASSQDRPPFETQYF.

This chain links TRBV7-8 with TRBJ2-7, with D possibly TRBD1 on 5 matching bases. Germline V CDR1 and CDR2: SGHVS, FQNEAQ. The V and J ends lost 0 bases and 4 bases respectively, with 16 bases between them. This CDR3 has 16 amino acids. CDR3 in DNA: TGTGCCAGCAGCTTAGCGTCAAACGTAGGGGCTTACGAGCAGTACTTC. Translating it yields CASSLASNVGAYEQYF. The variable domain in full, completed from reference TRBV7-8 and TRBJ2-7, reads GAGVSQSPRYKVAKRGQDVALRCDPISGHVSLFWYQQALGQGPEFLTYFQNEAQLDKSGLPSDRFFAERPEGSVSTLKIQRTQQEDSAVYLCASSLASNVGAYEQYFGPGTRLTVT.

The CDR3 DNA reads TGTGCCAGCAGCTGGCCACCAGACAGGCCCCCTGGAAACACCATATATTTT. It codes for CASSWPPDRPPGNTIYF. This chain joins TRBV7-3 and TRBJ1-3, with a tentative D call TRBD1 (6 bases). Trimming stripped 4 bases from V and 2 bases from J, with 18 bases between. This CDR3 has 17 amino acids. CDR1 is SGHTA, CDR2 FQGTGA, per germline. Full variable domain (rest looked up from reference TRBV7-3 and TRBJ1-3): GAGVSQTPSNKVTEKGKYVELRCDPISGHTALYWYRQSLGQGPEFLIYFQGTGAADDSGLPNDRFFAVRPEGSVSTLKIQRTERGDSAVYLCASSWPPDRPPGNTIYFGEGSWLTVV.

The rearrangement joins TRBV28 to TRBJ1-3; D uncertain. Trimming stripped 7 bases from V and 0 bases from J, with 10 bases between. Germline CDR1 reads MDHEN; CDR2 reads SYDVKM. The CDR3 consists of 14 residues. This CDR3 is CASTLVPSGNTIYF. DNA for the CDR3: TGTGCCAGCACATTAGTCCCCTCTGGAAACACCATATATTTT.

This clone was seen just once. This chain joins TRBV9 and TRBJ2-3, with 14 bases fitting TRBD2. Trimming at V came to 4 bases and at J to 8 bases, leaving 15 bases not matched to a gene. There are 18 residues in the CDR3. Germline V lookup: CDR1 SGDLS, CDR2 YYNGEE. CDR3 sequence reads: CASSRGGTSGRGQGTQYF. CDR3 nucleotide sequence: TGTGCCAGCAGCAGGGGAGGGACTAGCGGGAGAGGGCAGGGTACGCAGTATTTT.

This chain connects TRBV2 to TRBJ1-2; D possibly corresponds to TRBD1 (5 bases). From germline, CDR1 is SNHLY and CDR2 FYNNEI. CDR3 length equals 13 residues. Trimming took 6 bases from V and 0 from J, leaving 8 bases between them. DNA of the CDR3: TGTGCCAGCAGCGACAGAGCTAACTATGGCTACACCTTC. Its translation is CASSDRANYGYTF.

V gene TRBV25-1 combines with J gene TRBJ2-7, with 10 nucleotides matching TRBD2. From germline, CDR1 is MGHDK and CDR2 SYGVNS. The CDR3 length is 14 residues. The J segment lost 2 bases and the V segment lost 6 bases, leaving 4 bases of the junction unmatched. CDR3 nucleotide sequence: TGTGCCAGCAGGACTACTAGCGGGGCCTACGAGCAGTACTTC. Translated, it gives CASRTTSGAYEQYF.

This clone was recorded only once. The chain has TRBV7-2 and TRBJ1-1; D might be TRBD1 (6 bases). Germline-derived CDR1 and CDR2 are SGHTA and FQGNSA. The germline V and J ends were trimmed by 5 bases and 2 bases, with 18 bases remaining between them. The CDR3 sequence is 16 residues long. The CDR3 protein is CASSPAPTGVNTEAFF. For the CDR3, the DNA is TGTGCCAGCAGCCCGGCCCCGACAGGAGTCAACACTGAAGCTTTCTTT.

The rearrangement joins TRBV10-3 to TRBJ2-7; 9 bases are a match to TRBD1. J gave up 6 bases and V 8 bases, and 14 bases lay outside the gene matches. The CDR3 is made up of 15 amino acids. The V gene's germline CDR1 is ENHRY and CDR2 SYGVKD. Here the CDR3 DNA reads TGTGCCATCGGACAGGGGAGTCCCCTAAGGCCCGAGCAGTACTTC. Its translation is CAIGQGSPLRPEQYF.

This chain uses TRBV5-8 with TRBJ2-3, with 8 bases matching TRBD2. This CDR3 is built from 15 residues. CDR1 SGHTS and CDR2 YDEGEE come from the germline V gene. V lost 0 bases, J lost 6 bases, and 6 bases stayed unmatched. CDR3 nucleotides: TGTGCCAGCAGCTTGGCCCGCGGGAGGCTGGATACGCAGTATTTT. It is translated as CASSLARGRLDTQYF.